What follows is one T cell receptor (beta chain) and its context. Original processing methods: Estimates of nucleated cell counts were drawn from the amplification of reference gene primers. Clones were read by immunoSEQ multiplex PCR, and TCRdb kept only the in-frame ones, dropping some. That table gives V, J and clone size, and the DNA gave D and trimming. The top ten clones hold around 1.6% of a sample with roughly 240,000 clones, more than 75% of them seen once. This record belongs to a study of blood T cell repertoires in COVID-19. Study context: The United States, Italy and Spain provided the acute and convalescent COVID-19 samples.

Trimming removed 2 bases at V and 0 bases at J, with 17 bases between. This CDR3 comprises 17 residues. Germline V CDR1 and CDR2: MDHEN, SYDVKM. What was sequenced was peripheral blood. The gene calls are TRBV28 and TRBJ2-7; tentatively, D is TRBD2 (5 bases). This clonotype originated in a woman aged 55-69 years who had recovered from COVID-19. For the CDR3, the DNA is TGTGCCAGCAGTTTAATAGGCGGGCCGAACCTCTCCTACGAGCAGTACTTC. This sequence encodes CASSLIGGPNLSYEQYF.